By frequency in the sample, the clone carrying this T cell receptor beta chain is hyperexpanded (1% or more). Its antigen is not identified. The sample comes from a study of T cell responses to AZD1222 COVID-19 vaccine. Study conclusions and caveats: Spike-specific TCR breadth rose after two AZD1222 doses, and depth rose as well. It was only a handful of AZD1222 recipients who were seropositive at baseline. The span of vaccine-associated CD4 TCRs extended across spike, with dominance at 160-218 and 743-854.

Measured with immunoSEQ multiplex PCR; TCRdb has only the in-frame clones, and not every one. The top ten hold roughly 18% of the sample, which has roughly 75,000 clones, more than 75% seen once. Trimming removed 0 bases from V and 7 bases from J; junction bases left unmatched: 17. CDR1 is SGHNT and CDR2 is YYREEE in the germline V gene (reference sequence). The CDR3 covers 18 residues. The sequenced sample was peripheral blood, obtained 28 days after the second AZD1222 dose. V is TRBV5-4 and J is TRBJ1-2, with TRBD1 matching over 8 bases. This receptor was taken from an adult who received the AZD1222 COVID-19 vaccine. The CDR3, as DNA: TGTGCCAGCAGCTTGGGTCTTTACCAGCGGCAGGGGGCATTTGGCTACACCTTC. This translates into CASSLGLYQRQGAFGYTF.